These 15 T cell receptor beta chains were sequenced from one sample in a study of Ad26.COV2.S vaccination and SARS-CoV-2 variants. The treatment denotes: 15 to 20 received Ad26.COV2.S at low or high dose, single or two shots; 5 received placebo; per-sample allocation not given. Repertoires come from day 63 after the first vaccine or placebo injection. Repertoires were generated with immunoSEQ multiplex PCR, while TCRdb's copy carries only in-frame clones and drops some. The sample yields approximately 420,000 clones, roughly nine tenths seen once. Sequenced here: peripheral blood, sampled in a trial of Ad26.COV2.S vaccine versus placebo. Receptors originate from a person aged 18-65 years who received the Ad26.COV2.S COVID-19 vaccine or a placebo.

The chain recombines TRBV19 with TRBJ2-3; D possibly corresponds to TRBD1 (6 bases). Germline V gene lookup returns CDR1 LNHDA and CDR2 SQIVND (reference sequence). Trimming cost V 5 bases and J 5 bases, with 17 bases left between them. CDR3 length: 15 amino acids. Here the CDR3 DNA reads TGTGCCAGTAGTCCGAGAGTACAGGGTGGAGATACGCAGTATTTT. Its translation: CASSPRVQGGDTQYF.

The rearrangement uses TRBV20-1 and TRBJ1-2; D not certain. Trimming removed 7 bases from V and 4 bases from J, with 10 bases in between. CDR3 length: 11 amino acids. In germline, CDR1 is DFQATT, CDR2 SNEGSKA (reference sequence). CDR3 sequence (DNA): TGCAGTGGGTATAAGGGCTATGGCTACACCTTC. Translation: CSGYKGYGYTF.

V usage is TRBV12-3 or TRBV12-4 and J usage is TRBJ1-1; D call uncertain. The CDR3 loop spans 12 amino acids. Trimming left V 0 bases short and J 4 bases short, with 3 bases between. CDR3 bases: TGTGCCAGCAGTTTAGCGGTCACTGAAGCTTTCTTT. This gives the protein CASSLAVTEAFF.

CDR3 loop: CASSPSRKGSGVGEQFF. In DNA form, the CDR3 reads TGTGCCAGCAGCCCCTCCCGAAAGGGTAGCGGGGTGGGTGAGCAGTTCTTC. The chain has TRBV6-2 or TRBV6-3 and TRBJ2-1, with TRBD2 matching 8 bases. CDR1 MNHEY and CDR2 SVGEGT come from the germline V gene. The CDR3 length is 17 residues. V lost 6 bases to trimming and J lost 9 bases; unmatched junction nucleotides: 19.

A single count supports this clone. DNA of the CDR3: TGCGCCAGCAGCCAGGGTCTTCTTGGCACAGATACGCAGTATTTT. Its protein product is CASSQGLLGTDTQYF. The rearrangement joins TRBV4-3 to TRBJ2-3; D unclear. The ends were cut back, 3 bases at V and 1 base at J, with 11 bases in the middle. Germline V gene sequence: CDR1 LGHNA, CDR2 YSLEER. This CDR3 contains 15 residues.

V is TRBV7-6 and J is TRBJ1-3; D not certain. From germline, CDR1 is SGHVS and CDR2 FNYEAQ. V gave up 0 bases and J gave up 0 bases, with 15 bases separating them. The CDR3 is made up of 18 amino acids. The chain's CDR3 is CASSLAPRGDGSGNTIYF. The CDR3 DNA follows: TGTGCCAGCAGCTTAGCGCCTCGAGGAGACGGCTCTGGAAACACCATATATTTT. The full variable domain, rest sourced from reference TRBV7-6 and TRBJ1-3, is GAGVSQSPRYKVTKRGQDVALRCDPISGHVSLYWYRQALGQGPEFLTYFNYEAQQDKSGLPNDRFSAERPEGSISTLTIQRTEQRDSAMYRCASSLAPRGDGSGNTIYFGEGSWLTVV.

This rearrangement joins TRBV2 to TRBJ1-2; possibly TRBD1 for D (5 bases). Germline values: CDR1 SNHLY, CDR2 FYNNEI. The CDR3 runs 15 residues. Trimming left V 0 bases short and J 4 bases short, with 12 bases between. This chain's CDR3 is CASSEAFIQGYGYTF. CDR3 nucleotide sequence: TGTGCCAGCAGTGAAGCGTTTATCCAGGGCTATGGCTACACCTTC.

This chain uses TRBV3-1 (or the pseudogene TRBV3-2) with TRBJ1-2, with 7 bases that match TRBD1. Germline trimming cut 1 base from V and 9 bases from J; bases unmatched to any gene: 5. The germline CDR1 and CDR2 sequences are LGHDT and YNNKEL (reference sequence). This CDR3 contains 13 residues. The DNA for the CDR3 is TGTGCCAGCAGCCAAGGCCCGGACAGGAGCTACACCTTC. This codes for CASSQGPDRSYTF.

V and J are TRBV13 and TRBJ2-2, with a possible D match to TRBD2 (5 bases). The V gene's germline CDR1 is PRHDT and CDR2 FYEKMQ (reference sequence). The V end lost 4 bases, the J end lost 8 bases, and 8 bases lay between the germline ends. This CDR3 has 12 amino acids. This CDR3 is CASSSRAGELFF. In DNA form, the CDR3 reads TGTGCCAGCAGCTCGCGGGCGGGGGAGCTGTTTTTT.

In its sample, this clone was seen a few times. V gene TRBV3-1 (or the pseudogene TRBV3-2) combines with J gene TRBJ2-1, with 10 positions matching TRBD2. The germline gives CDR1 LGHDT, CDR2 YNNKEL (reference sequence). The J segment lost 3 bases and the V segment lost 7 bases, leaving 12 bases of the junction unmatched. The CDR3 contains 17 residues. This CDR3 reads CASTNSLAGEVYNEQFF. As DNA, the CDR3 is TGTGCCAGCACCAATTCCCTAGCGGGGGAAGTCTACAATGAGCAGTTCTTC.

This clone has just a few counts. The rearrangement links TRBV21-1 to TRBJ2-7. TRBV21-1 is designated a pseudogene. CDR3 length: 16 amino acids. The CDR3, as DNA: TGTGCCAGCAGCAAAGCGTCGGGCAGGGACCCCTACGAGCAGTACTTC. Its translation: CASSKASGRDPYEQYF.

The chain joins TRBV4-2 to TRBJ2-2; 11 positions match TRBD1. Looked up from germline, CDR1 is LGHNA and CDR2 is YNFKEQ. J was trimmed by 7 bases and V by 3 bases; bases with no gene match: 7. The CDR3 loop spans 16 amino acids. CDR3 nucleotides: TGTGCCAGCAGCCAGGAAACCGGGACAGGGGGCGGGGAGCTGTTTTTT. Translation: CASSQETGTGGGELFF.

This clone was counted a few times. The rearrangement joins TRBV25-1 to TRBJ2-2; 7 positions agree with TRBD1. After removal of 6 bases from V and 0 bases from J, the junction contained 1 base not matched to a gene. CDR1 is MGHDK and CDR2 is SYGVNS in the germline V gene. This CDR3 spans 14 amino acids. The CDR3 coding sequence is TGTGCCAGCAGGGGGACAGCGAACACCGGGGAGCTGTTTTTT. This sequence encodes CASRGTANTGELFF.

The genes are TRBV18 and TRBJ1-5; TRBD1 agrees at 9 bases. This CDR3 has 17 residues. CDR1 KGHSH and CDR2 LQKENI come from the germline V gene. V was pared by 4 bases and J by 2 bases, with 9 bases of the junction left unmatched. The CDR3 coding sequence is TGTGCCAGCTCACAGGAACAGGGGGCTGCGGGCAATCAGCCCCAGCATTTT. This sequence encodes CASSQEQGAAGNQPQHF.

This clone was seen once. The CDR3: CASSSSGAQETQYF. In DNA form, the CDR3 reads TGTGCCAGCAGTTCTTCAGGAGCCCAAGAGACCCAGTACTTC. The genes are TRBV6-6 and TRBJ2-5; the D is unclear. Trimming cost V 4 bases and J 1 base, with 10 bases left between them. The CDR3 is made up of 14 amino acids. Germline V CDR1 and CDR2: MNHNY, SVGAGI (reference sequence).